A selection of T cell receptor beta chains follows, all from one sample in a study of CD8+CD57+ T cells in acquired aplastic anemia. TCRdb used MiXCR to reprocess the reads, holding one entry per CDR3 protein. The sample shows 300,000 or so distinct CDR3 sequences, 56% of them seen only once. Sequenced sample: sorted CD4+, CD8+, or CD8+CD57+ T cells (not recorded which) from PBMCs. Every receptor here comes from a human donor with severe aplastic anemia or a healthy control (not recorded which). CDR3s include the opening cysteine and the closing phenylalanine or tryptophan. A D gene is named only where the DNA matches it firmly.

CDR3aa	len	d_gene	v_gene	j_gene
CASSPGLAGATDTQYF	16	TRBD2	TRBV7-9	TRBJ2-3
CASNQGMGNTEAFF	14	.	TRBV6-1	TRBJ1-1
CSARDSTGLEETQYF	15	.	TRBV20-1	TRBJ2-5
CASSLAGGLSEAFF	14	.	TRBV5-1	TRBJ1-1
CASSTNGPNSPFHF	14	.	TRBV7-3	TRBJ1-6
CASSLEWGVGEQYF	14	.	TRBV5-6	TRBJ2-7
CASSSGLAGGQDTQYF	16	TRBD2	TRBV19	TRBJ2-3
CASSLAARNTEAFF	14	.	TRBV5-1	TRBJ1-1
CASSSDVAGELFF	13	.	TRBV5-4	TRBJ2-2
CASSPAGQGLEAFF	14	TRBD1	TRBV19	TRBJ1-1
CACQGDTQYF	10	.	TRBV6-2/TRBV6-3	TRBJ2-3
CAISGLAGATGEQFF	15	TRBD2	TRBV10-3	TRBJ2-1
CASSGMRGSYEQYF	14	TRBD2	TRBV10-2	TRBJ2-7
CASSDSQETQYF	12	.	TRBV7-3	TRBJ2-5
CASSGQGSLYGYTF	14	TRBD1	TRBV19	TRBJ1-2
CASSTGLDEQFF	12	TRBD2	TRBV5-4	TRBJ2-1
CSARTGDDEQYF	12	.	TRBV20-1	TRBJ2-7
CSARLGERGTEAFF	14	.	TRBV20-1	TRBJ1-1
CSVERGPSEQYF	12	.	TRBV29-1	TRBJ2-7
CASSLSGQSFQETQYF	16	TRBD1	TRBV12-3/TRBV12-4	TRBJ2-5
CASSVTGGGVGAQYF	15	TRBD1	TRBV10-3	TRBJ2-5
CASSSQPGQSTEAFF	15	.	TRBV7-3	TRBJ1-1
CASSAPFGNTNTEAFF	16	.	TRBV5-1	TRBJ1-1
CASSAFSGGPDYEQYF	16	TRBD2	TRBV18	TRBJ2-7
CSSRVTAGNTIYF	13	.	TRBV20-1	TRBJ1-3
CASSWATGVGTEAFF	15	TRBD1	TRBV12-3/TRBV12-4	TRBJ1-1
CASSMALRNYEQYF	14	.	TRBV19	TRBJ2-7
CASGTRLAGRGEQFF	15	TRBD2	TRBV2	TRBJ2-1
CASSVVQRGGWNEQFF	16	TRBD2	TRBV9	TRBJ2-1
CASSGEGSRNTIYF	14	.	TRBV5-1	TRBJ1-3
CSARGGQGPKEQYF	14	TRBD1	TRBV20-1	TRBJ2-7
CATSDSNAGGHYGYTF	16	TRBD1	TRBV24-1	TRBJ1-2
CASSDTGGLSYEQYF	15	.	TRBV6-2/TRBV6-3	TRBJ2-7
CASSLVLAGGANNSPLHF	18	.	TRBV5-4	TRBJ1-6
CASSMGTGETQYF	13	TRBD1	TRBV7-3	TRBJ2-5
CASSGTSGGLFF	12	TRBD2	TRBV5-4	TRBJ2-2
CASSLLMQINSPLHF	15	.	TRBV19	TRBJ1-6
CASSSTAFSANTGELFF	17	.	TRBV27	TRBJ2-2
CAILEGVNTEAFF	13	.	TRBV10-3	TRBJ1-1
CASSYTRKTGEQYF	14	TRBD1	TRBV6-5	TRBJ2-7
CASSLTDSYNEQFF	14	.	TRBV9	TRBJ2-1